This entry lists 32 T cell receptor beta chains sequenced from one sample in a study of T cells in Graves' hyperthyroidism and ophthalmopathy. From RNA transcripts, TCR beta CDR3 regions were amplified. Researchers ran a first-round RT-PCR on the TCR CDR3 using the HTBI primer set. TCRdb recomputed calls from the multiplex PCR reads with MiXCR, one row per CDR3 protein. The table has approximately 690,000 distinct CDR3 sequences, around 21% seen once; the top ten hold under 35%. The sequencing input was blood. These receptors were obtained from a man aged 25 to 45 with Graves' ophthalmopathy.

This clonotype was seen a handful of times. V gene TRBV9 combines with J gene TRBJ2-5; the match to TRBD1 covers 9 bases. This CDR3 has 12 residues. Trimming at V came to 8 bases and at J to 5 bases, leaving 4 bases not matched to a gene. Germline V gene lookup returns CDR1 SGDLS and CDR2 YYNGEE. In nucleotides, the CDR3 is TGTGCCAGTGGGGGACAGGGTGAGACCCAGTACTTC. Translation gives CASGGQGETQYF. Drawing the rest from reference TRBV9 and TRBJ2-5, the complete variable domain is DSGVTQTPKHLITATGQRVTLRCSPRSGDLSVYWYQQSLDQGLQFLIQYYNGEERAKGNILERFSAQQFPDLHSELNLSSLELGDSALYFCASGGQGETQYFGPGTRLLVL.

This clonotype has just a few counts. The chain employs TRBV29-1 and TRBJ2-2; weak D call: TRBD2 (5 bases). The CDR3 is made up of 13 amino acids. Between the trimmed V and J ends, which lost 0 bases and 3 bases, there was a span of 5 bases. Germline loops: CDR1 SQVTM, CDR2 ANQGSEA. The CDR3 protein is CSVEDGDTGELFF. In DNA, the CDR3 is TGCAGCGTTGAAGACGGGGACACCGGGGAGCTGTTTTTT.

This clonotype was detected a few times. CDR3 region: CASSQAQNVGEQYF. The CDR3 DNA reads TGTGCCAGCAGCCAAGCGCAAAACGTCGGCGAGCAGTACTTC. V is TRBV11-1 and J is TRBJ2-7, with unresolved D. From germline, CDR1 is SGHAT and CDR2 FQDESV (reference sequence). The CDR3 runs 14 residues. V gave up 5 bases and J gave up 6 bases, with 17 bases separating them. Complete variable domain (other parts from reference TRBV11-1 and TRBJ2-7): EAEVAQSPRYKITEKSQAVAFWCDPISGHATLYWYRQILGQGPELLVQFQDESVVDDSQLPKDRFSAERLKGVDSTLKIQPAELGDSAMYLCASSQAQNVGEQYFGPGTRLTVT.

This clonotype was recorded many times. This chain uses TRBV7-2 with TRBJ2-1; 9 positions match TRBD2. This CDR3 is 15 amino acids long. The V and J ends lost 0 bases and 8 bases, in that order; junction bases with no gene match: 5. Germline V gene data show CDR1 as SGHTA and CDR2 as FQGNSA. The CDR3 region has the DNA TGTGCCAGCAGCTTAGCTAGCGGGAGCGGGGATGAGCAGTTCTTC. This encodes CASSLASGSGDEQFF.

This CDR3 reads CASSLRQGWFAEAFF. DNA for the CDR3: TGTGCCAGCAGCCTACGACAGGGGTGGTTCGCTGAAGCTTTCTTT. V usage is TRBV6-2 or TRBV6-3 and J usage is TRBJ1-1; 8 bases line up with TRBD1. The CDR3 is 15 amino acids. J gave up 6 bases and V 6 bases, and 12 bases lay outside the gene matches. Germline V CDR1 and CDR2: MNHEY, SVGEGT.

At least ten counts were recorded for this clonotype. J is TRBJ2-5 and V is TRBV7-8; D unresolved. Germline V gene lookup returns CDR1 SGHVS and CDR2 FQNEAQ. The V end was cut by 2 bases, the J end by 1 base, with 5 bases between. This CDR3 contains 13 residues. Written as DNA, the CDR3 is TGTGCCAGCAGCTTAAGCCTCCAAGAGACCCAGTACTTC. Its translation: CASSLSLQETQYF. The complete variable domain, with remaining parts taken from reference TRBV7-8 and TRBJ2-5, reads GAGVSQSPRYKVAKRGQDVALRCDPISGHVSLFWYQQALGQGPEFLTYFQNEAQLDKSGLPSDRFFAERPEGSVSTLKIQRTQQEDSAVYLCASSLSLQETQYFGPGTRLLVL.

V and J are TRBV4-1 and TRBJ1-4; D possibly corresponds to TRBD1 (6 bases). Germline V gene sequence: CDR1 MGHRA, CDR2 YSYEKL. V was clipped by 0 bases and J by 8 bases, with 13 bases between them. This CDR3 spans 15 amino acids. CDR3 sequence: CASSQDRGAEEKLFF. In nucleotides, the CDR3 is TGCGCCAGCAGCCAAGATCGGGGGGCCGAAGAAAAACTGTTTTTT.

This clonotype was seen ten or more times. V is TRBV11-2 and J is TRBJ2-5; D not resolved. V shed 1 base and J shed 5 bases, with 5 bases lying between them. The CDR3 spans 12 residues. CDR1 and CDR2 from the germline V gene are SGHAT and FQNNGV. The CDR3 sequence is CASSLVSETQYF. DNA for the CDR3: TGTGCCAGCAGCTTAGTTTCCGAGACCCAGTACTTC.

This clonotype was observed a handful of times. The CDR3 here is CASSRLGERGSYEQYF. The CDR3 DNA reads TGTGCCAGCTCACGCCTCGGCGAGAGGGGGTCCTACGAGCAGTACTTC. This chain joins TRBV18 and TRBJ2-7; D might be TRBD1 (6 bases). Trimming shortened V by 4 bases and J by 1 base, and 17 bases separated the two germline ends. The germline V gene encodes CDR1 KGHSH and CDR2 LQKENI. CDR3 length: 16 amino acids.

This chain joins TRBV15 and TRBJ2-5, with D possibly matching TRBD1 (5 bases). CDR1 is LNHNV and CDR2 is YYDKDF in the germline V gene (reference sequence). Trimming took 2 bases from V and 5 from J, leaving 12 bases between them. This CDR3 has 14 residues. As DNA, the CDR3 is TGTGCCACCAGCAGACAGGGTGAAAGGGAGACCCAGTACTTC. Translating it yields CATSRQGERETQYF.

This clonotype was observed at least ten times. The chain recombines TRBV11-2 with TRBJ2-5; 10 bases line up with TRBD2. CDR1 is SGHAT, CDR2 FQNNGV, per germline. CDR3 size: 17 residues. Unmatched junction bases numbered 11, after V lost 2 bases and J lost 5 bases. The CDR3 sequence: CASSLTVLAGVVETQYF. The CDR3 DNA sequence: TGTGCCAGCAGCTTAACCGTGCTAGCGGGAGTGGTGGAGACCCAGTACTTC.

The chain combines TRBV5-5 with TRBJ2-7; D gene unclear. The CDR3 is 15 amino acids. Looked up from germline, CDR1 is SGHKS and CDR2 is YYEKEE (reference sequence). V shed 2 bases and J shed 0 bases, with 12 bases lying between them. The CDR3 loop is CASSLLRPVSYEQYF. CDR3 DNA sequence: TGTGCCAGCAGCTTACTTAGACCCGTCTCCTACGAGCAGTACTTC.

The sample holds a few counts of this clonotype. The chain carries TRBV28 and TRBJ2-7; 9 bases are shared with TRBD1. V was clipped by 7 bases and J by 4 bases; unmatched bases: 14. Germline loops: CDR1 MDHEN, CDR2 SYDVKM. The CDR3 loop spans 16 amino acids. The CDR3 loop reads CASTLNRDRVRYEQYF. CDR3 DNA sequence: TGTGCCAGCACCCTCAACCGGGACAGGGTAAGGTACGAGCAGTACTTC. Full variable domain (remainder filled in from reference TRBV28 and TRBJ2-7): DVKVTQSSRYLVKRTGEKVFLECVQDMDHENMFWYRQDPGLGLRLIYFSYDVKMKEKGDIPEGYSVSREKKERFSLILESASTNQTSMYLCASTLNRDRVRYEQYFGPGTRLTVT.

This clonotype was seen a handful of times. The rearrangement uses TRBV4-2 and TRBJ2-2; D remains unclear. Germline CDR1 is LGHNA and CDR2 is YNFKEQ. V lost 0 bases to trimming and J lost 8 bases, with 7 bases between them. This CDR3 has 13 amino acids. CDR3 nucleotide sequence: TGTGCCAGCAGCCAAGAATTAGAAGGGGAGCTGTTTTTT. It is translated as CASSQELEGELFF.

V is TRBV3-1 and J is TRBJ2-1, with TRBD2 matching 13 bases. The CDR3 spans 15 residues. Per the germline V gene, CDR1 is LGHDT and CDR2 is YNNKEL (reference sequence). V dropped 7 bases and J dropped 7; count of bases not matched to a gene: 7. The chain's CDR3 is CASTPLAGGKNEQFF. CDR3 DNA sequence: TGTGCCAGCACACCACTAGCGGGAGGGAAGAATGAGCAGTTCTTC.

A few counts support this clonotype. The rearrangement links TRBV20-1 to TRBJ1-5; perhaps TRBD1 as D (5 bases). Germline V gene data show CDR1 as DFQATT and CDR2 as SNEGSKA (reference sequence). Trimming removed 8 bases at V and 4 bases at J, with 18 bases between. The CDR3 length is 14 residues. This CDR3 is CSLEGQGRNQPQHF. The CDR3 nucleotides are TGCAGTCTCGAGGGGCAGGGAAGAAATCAGCCCCAGCATTTT.

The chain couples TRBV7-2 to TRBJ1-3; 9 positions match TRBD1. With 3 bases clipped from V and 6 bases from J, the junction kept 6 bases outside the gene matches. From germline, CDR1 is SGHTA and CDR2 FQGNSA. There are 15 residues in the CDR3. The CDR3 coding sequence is TGTGCCAGCAGCTTGGACAGGGGAGCGGTAAACACCATATATTTT. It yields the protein CASSLDRGAVNTIYF.

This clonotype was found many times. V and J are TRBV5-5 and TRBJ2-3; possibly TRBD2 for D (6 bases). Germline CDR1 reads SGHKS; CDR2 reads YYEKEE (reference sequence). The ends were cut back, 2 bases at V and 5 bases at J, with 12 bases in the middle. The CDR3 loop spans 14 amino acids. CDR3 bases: TGTGCCAGCAGCTTTTCGGGAGTTTTAGATACGCAGTATTTT. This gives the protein CASSFSGVLDTQYF.

The CDR3 sequence: CASSHGRDTDTQYF. CDR3 coding DNA: TGTGCCAGCAGCCACGGACGGGACACAGATACGCAGTATTTT. V is TRBV6-2 or TRBV6-3 and J is TRBJ2-3; D may be TRBD2 (5 bases). The CDR3 extends over 14 amino acids. The V end was cut by 6 bases, the J end by 2 bases, with 12 bases between. The germline CDR1 and CDR2 sequences are MNHEY and SVGEGT.

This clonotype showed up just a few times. In DNA, the CDR3 is TGTGCCAGCAGCTTAAAGTTTCCGAATTACAATGAGCAGTTCTTC. Protein: CASSLKFPNYNEQFF. V gene TRBV11-1 combines with J gene TRBJ2-1, with D unclear. V lost 2 bases and J 4 bases, leaving 12 bases between the germline ends. This CDR3 comprises 15 residues. From germline, CDR1 is SGHAT and CDR2 FQDESV (reference sequence).

CDR3 DNA: TGTGCCAGCAGTGACAAGGGGAACTCCTACAATGAGCAGTTCTTC. Translation: CASSDKGNSYNEQFF. V is TRBV6-1 and J is TRBJ2-1; a weak D match, TRBD1 (5 bases). This CDR3 comprises 15 residues. Per the germline V gene, CDR1 is MNHNS and CDR2 is SASEGT. V lost 3 bases and J 0 bases, leaving 9 bases between the germline ends.

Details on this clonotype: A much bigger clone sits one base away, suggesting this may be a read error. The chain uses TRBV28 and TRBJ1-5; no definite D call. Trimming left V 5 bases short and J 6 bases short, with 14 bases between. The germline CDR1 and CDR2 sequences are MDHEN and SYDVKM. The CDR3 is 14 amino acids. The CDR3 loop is CASSAHGNTQPQHF. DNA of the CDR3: TGTGCCAGCAGTGCCCACGGCAATACTCAGCCCCAGCATTTT. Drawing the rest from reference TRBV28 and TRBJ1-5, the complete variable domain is DVKVTQSSRYLVKRTGEKVFLECVQDMDHENMFWYRQDPGLGLRLIYFSYDVKMKEKGDIPEGYSVSREKKERFSLILESASTNQTSMYLCASSAHGNTQPQHFGDGTRLSIL.

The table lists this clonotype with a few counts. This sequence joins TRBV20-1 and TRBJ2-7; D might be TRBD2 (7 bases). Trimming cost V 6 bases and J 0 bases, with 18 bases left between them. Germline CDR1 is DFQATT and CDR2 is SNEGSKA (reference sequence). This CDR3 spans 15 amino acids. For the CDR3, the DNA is TGCAGTGCCCCCGTTGGGGGGGCCGTCTCCTACGAGCAGTACTTC. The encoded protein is CSAPVGGAVSYEQYF.

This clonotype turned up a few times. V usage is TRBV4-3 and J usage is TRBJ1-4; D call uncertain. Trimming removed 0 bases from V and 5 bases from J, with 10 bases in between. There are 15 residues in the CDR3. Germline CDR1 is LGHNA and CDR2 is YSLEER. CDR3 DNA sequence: TGCGCCAGCAGCCAAGAACGGTCCTTGAATGAAAAACTGTTTTTT. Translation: CASSQERSLNEKLFF.

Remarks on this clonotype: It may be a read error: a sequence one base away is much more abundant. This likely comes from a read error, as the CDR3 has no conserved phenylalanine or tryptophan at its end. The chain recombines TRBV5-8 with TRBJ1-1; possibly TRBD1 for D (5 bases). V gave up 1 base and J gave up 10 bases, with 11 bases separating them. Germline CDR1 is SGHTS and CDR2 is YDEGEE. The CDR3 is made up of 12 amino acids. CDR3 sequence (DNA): TGTGCCAGCAGCTTGCATCAGGGTGGAGCTTTCGTT. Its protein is CASSLHQGGAFV.

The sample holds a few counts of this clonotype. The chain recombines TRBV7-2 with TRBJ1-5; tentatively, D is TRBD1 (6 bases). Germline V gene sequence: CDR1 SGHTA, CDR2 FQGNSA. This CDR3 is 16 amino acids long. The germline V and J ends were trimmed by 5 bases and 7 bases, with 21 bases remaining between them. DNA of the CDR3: TGTGCCAGCAGCGAGGGGGGAGGAGGGTCAGGGCAGCCCCAGCATTTT. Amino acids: CASSEGGGGSGQPQHF.

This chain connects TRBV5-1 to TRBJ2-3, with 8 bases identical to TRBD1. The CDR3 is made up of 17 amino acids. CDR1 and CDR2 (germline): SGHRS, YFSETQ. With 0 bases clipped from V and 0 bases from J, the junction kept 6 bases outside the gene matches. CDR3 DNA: TGCGCCAGCAGCTTGGACAAGACAGGGGTCAGCACAGATACGCAGTATTTT. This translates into CASSLDKTGVSTDTQYF.

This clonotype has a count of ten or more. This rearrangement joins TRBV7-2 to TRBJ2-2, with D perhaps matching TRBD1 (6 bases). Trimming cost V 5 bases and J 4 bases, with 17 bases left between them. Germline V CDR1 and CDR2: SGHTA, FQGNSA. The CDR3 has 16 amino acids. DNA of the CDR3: TGTGCCAGCAGCCCCTCGGACAGATCGGGCACCGGGGAGCTGTTTTTT. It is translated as CASSPSDRSGTGELFF.

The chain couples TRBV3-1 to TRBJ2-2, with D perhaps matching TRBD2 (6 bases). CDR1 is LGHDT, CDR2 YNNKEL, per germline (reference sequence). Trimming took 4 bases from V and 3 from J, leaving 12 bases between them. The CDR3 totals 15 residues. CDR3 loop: CASSPPAGYTGELFF. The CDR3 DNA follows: TGTGCCAGCAGCCCCCCAGCGGGTTACACCGGGGAGCTGTTTTTT. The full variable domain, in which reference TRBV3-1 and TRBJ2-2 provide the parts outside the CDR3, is DTAVSQTPKYLVTQMGNDKSIKCEQNLGHDTMYWYKQDSKKFLKIMFSYNNKELIINETVPNRFSPKSPDKAHLNLHINSLELGDSAVYFCASSPPAGYTGELFFGEGSRLTVL.

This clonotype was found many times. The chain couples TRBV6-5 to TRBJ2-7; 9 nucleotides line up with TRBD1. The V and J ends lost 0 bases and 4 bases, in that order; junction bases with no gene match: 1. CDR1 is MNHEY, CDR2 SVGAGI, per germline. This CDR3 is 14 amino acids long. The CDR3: CASSYSGQGYEQYF. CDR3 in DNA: TGTGCCAGCAGTTACTCGGGACAGGGTTACGAGCAGTACTTC.

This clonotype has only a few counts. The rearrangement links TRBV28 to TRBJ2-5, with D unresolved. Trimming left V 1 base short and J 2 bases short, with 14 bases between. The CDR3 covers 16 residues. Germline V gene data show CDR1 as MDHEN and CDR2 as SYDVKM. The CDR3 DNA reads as TGTGCCAGCAGTTTATACCTCGGACGGAGACAAGAGACCCAGTACTTC. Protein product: CASSLYLGRRQETQYF.

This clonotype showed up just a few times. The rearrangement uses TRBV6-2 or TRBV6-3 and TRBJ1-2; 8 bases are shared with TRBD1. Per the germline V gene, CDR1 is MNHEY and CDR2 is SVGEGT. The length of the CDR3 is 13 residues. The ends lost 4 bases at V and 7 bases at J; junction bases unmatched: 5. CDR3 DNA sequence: TGTGCCAGCAGTTGGACAGGGTGGAGTGGCTACACCTTC. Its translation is CASSWTGWSGYTF.